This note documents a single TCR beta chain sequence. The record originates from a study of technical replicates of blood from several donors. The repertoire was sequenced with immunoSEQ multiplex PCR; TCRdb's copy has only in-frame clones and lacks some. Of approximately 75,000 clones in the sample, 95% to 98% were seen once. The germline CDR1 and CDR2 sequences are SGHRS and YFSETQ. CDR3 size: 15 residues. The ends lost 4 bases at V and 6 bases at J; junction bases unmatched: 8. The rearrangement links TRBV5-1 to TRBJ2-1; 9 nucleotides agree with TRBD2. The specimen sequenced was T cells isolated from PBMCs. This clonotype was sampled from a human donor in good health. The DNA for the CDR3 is TGCGCCAGCAGCCCCGGGCTAGCGGGACTCAATGAGCAGTTCTTC. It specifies CASSPGLAGLNEQFF.